What follows is one TCR beta chain and its context. Its antigen is not known. Method: immunoSEQ multiplex PCR; TCRdb's copy keeps in-frame clones and lacks some. The sample holds 60,000 to 85,000 clones; approximately 90% are singletons and the top ten take over 0.75%. The data were obtained in a study of OX40 agonist ivuxolimab in advanced cancers. Findings and caveats of the study: At 0.1 to 3.0 mg/kg, clonal expansion of CD4+ and CD8+ blood T cells had occurred by week 6.

The source was CD4+ or CD8+ T cells sorted from blood, collected in a trial of the OX40 agonist ivuxolimab. The sequence was obtained from an adult with an advanced solid tumor such as melanoma, head and neck, liver or kidney cancer.

This CDR3 is CAWGIATVVTEAFF. In nucleotides, the CDR3 is TGTGCCTGGGGAATAGCGACAGTAGTCACTGAAGCTTTCTTT. The chain uses TRBV30 and TRBJ1-1; a possible D gene is TRBD1 (5 bases). Germline V gives CDR1 GTSNPN, CDR2 SVGIG (reference sequence). This CDR3 is built from 14 residues. V lost 5 bases to trimming and J lost 4 bases, with 17 bases between them.